The 20 T cell receptor beta chains below all came from one sample that was sequenced in a study of T cells of healthy individuals. TCRdb passed the 5' RACE reads through MiXCR, listing each CDR3 protein once. The data contain 85,000 to 100,000 distinct CDR3 sequences, roughly a sixth of them singletons. The source is a human donor in good health.

This clonotype has a handful of counts. This chain joins TRBV20-1 and TRBJ2-3; TRBD2 aligns across 13 bases. The V and J ends lost 6 bases and 5 bases, in that order; junction bases with no gene match: 8. The CDR3 is made up of 15 amino acids. Germline V gene sequence: CDR1 DFQATT, CDR2 SNEGSKA (reference sequence). This CDR3 reads CSAELAGGPLDTQYF. CDR3 in DNA: TGCAGTGCGGAACTAGCGGGAGGGCCTTTAGATACGCAGTATTTT.

This clonotype came up many times. V is TRBV29-1 and J is TRBJ1-2; D gene uncertain. The CDR3 consists of 13 residues. V was trimmed by 2 bases and J by 7 bases, leaving 14 bases between them. The germline CDR1 and CDR2 sequences are SQVTM and ANQGSEA. The CDR3: CSVEKFGIRGYTF. CDR3 DNA: TGCAGCGTTGAAAAATTCGGGATCCGTGGCTACACCTTC.

The V gene is TRBV4-3, the J gene TRBJ1-2; no definite D call. The CDR3 has 15 residues. Germline V gives CDR1 LGHNA, CDR2 YSLEER. Trimming cost V 0 bases and J 4 bases, with 12 bases left between them. The CDR3 DNA reads TGCGCCAGCAGCCAAGACCGCGACACGGGCTATGGCTACACCTTC. This codes for CASSQDRDTGYGYTF.

This clonotype was picked up many times. This chain connects TRBV28 to TRBJ1-5; D remains unclear. The CDR3 is made up of 16 amino acids. Between the trimmed V and J ends, which lost 4 bases and 0 bases, there was a span of 13 bases. The V gene's germline CDR1 is MDHEN and CDR2 SYDVKM. CDR3 nucleotides: TGTGCCAGCAGTTCACCCGAGGGCTATAGCAATCAGCCCCAGCATTTT. This codes for CASSSPEGYSNQPQHF.

This clonotype turned up a few times. The V call is TRBV18, the J call TRBJ2-2; D ambiguous. Deletions cut 0 bases from V and 2 bases from J, with 1 base between. Germline CDR1 is KGHSH and CDR2 is LQKENI. There are 13 residues in the CDR3. CDR3 amino acids: CASSPPNTGELFF. The CDR3 DNA is TGTGCCAGCTCACCACCCAACACCGGGGAGCTGTTTTTT.

This clonotype has only a few counts. The chain carries TRBV28 and TRBJ2-6; 8 nucleotides match TRBD1. The trim removed 10 bases at V and 2 bases at J, leaving 7 bases unmatched. CDR1 and CDR2 (germline): MDHEN, SYDVKM. The CDR3 has 15 residues. DNA of the CDR3: TGTGCCACCGGGACAGGACAAACTGGGGCCAACGTCCTGACTTTC. Its translation is CATGTGQTGANVLTF.

V is TRBV4-2 and J is TRBJ2-5, with D possibly being TRBD2 (6 bases). Germline values: CDR1 LGHNA, CDR2 YNFKEQ. The CDR3 consists of 15 residues. Trimming cost V 0 bases and J 4 bases, with 12 bases left between them. CDR3 DNA sequence: TGTGCCAGCAGCCAAGACCGGGGGACGGGAGAGACCCAGTACTTC. Residues: CASSQDRGTGETQYF.

This clonotype was counted many times. The chain employs TRBV19 and TRBJ1-5, with a tentative D call TRBD1 (6 bases). This CDR3 has 16 residues. The V gene's germline CDR1 is LNHDA and CDR2 SQIVND (reference sequence). Between the trimmed V and J ends, which lost 3 bases and 0 bases, there was a span of 12 bases. The chain's CDR3 is CASSMRGRNSNQPQHF. In DNA, the CDR3 is TGTGCCAGTAGTATGAGGGGGAGGAATAGCAATCAGCCCCAGCATTTT. The full variable domain, with the rest looked up from reference TRBV19 and TRBJ1-5, is DGGITQSPKYLFRKEGQNVTLSCEQNLNHDAMYWYRQDPGQGLRLIYYSQIVNDFQKGDIAEGYSVSREKKESFPLTVTSAQKNPTAFYLCASSMRGRNSNQPQHFGDGTRLSIL.

There are many counts of this clonotype. The gene calls are TRBV24-1 and TRBJ1-5, with 11 nucleotides matching TRBD1. Germline CDR1 is KGHDR and CDR2 is SFDVKD. The CDR3 has 15 residues. Germline trimming cut 5 bases from V and 7 bases from J; bases unmatched to any gene: 6. CDR3 sequence reads: CATSGGGQGVQPQHF. The CDR3 nucleotides are TGTGCCACCAGTGGGGGGGGACAGGGGGTCCAGCCCCAGCATTTT.

This clonotype was seen ten or more times. The chain employs TRBV27 and TRBJ2-3, with TRBD1 matching 8 bases. The junction had 7 bases not matched to a gene; V was cut back by 7 bases and J by 4 bases. The germline V gene encodes CDR1 MNHEY and CDR2 SMNVEV (reference sequence). The CDR3 runs 14 residues. The CDR3 DNA sequence: TGTGCCAGCAACTTGCAGGGGGCGGCAGATACGCAGTATTTT. This codes for CASNLQGAADTQYF.

This clonotype was seen only a few times. The J gene is TRBJ1-4, the V gene TRBV3-1; D perhaps matches TRBD1 (6 bases). Germline-derived CDR1 and CDR2 are LGHDT and YNNKEL (reference sequence). This CDR3 is 14 amino acids long. The germline V and J ends were trimmed by 2 bases and 8 bases, with 12 bases remaining between them. CDR3 sequence: CASSQRRTEEKLFF. CDR3 DNA sequence: TGTGCCAGCAGCCAACGACGGACAGAAGAAAAACTGTTTTTT.

This clonotype has only a few counts. CDR3 sequence: CSSGLAAYNEQFF. DNA of the CDR3: TGCAGCTCCGGACTAGCGGCCTACAATGAGCAGTTCTTC. The V gene is TRBV29-1, the J gene TRBJ2-1, with TRBD2 identical over 10 bases. The CDR3 spans 13 residues. V shed 8 bases, J shed 2 bases, and the junction held 3 bases outside the gene matches. Germline assignment: CDR1 SQVTM and CDR2 ANQGSEA.

The J gene is TRBJ2-1, the V gene TRBV4-2; perhaps D is TRBD1 or TRBD2 (5 bases each). The CDR3 is made up of 18 amino acids. Germline CDR1 LGHNA, CDR2 YNFKEQ. Trimming removed 0 bases from V and 3 bases from J, with 18 bases in between. The CDR3 bases are TGTGCCAGCAGCCAAGATCTGGTGGGGGACGGATACTACAATGAGCAGTTCTTC. Its protein is CASSQDLVGDGYYNEQFF.

This clonotype has a handful of counts. This chain connects TRBV5-1 to TRBJ2-5; 8 bases match TRBD1. The CDR3 length is 14 residues. The V segment lost 4 bases and the J segment 5 bases; nucleotides outside the gene matches: 7. The germline CDR1 and CDR2 sequences are SGHRS and YFSETQ. The CDR3 DNA is TGCGCCAGCAGCCGACAGGGGAATTGGGAGACCCAGTACTTC. Residues: CASSRQGNWETQYF.

This clonotype was picked up many times. The chain employs TRBV20-1 and TRBJ2-7; 8 nucleotides match TRBD2. The CDR3 extends over 12 amino acids. Germline V gene data show CDR1 as DFQATT and CDR2 as SNEGSKA (reference sequence). The DNA for the CDR3 is TGCAGCCCGGGGGGGCGGAACTACGAGCAGTACTTC. It translates to CSPGGRNYEQYF.

The rearrangement joins TRBV12-3 or TRBV12-4 to TRBJ1-2; D not resolved. The CDR3 has 15 residues. The germline V and J ends were trimmed by 3 bases and 4 bases, with 15 bases remaining between them. In nucleotides, the CDR3 is TGTGCCAGCAGTTTTGGTCGTCGGCTAATCTATGGCTACACCTTC. Translation gives CASSFGRRLIYGYTF.

At least ten counts were recorded for this clonotype. The chain recombines TRBV7-9 with TRBJ2-3, with unresolved D. Germline loops: CDR1 SEHNR, CDR2 FQNEAQ (reference sequence). V was shortened by 5 bases and J by 0 bases, with 15 bases between the two germline ends. This CDR3 contains 16 residues. Written as DNA, the CDR3 is TGTGCCAGCAGCCCGCTGGAAGTATTGAGCACAGATACGCAGTATTTT. Translated, it gives CASSPLEVLSTDTQYF.

This clonotype was counted at least ten times. The chain joins TRBV9 to TRBJ2-2; TRBD1 matches at 11 bases. The CDR3 extends over 16 amino acids. V shed 3 bases, J shed 5 bases, and the junction held 6 bases outside the gene matches. Looked up from germline, CDR1 is SGDLS and CDR2 is YYNGEE. CDR3 amino acids: CASSADRGRDTGELFF. Written as DNA, the CDR3 is TGTGCCAGCAGCGCGGACAGGGGGCGTGATACCGGGGAGCTGTTTTTT.

This clonotype showed up just once. The rearrangement uses TRBV20-1 and TRBJ1-2; TRBD1 aligns across 7 bases. The germline V gene has CDR1 DFQATT and CDR2 SNEGSKA (reference sequence). The CDR3 loop spans 11 amino acids. J lost 3 bases, V lost 6 bases, and 1 base had no gene match. CDR3 DNA: TGCAGTGCCCAGGGGGACTATGGCTACACCTTC. Its translation is CSAQGDYGYTF.

The chain's CDR3 is CASSSLDSITNQPQHF. In DNA form, the CDR3 reads TGTGCCAGCAGCTCGCTGGACAGTATCACTAATCAGCCCCAGCATTTT. V and J are TRBV5-7 and TRBJ1-5, with TRBD1 as a possible D gene (6 bases). TRBV5-7 is assigned to the ORF class and has an uncertain function. This CDR3 region has 16 residues. The V end lost 3 bases, the J end lost 4 bases, and 17 bases lay between the germline ends.